These 10 T cell receptor beta chains were all obtained from the same sample, sequenced in a study of graft-versus-host responses after intestinal transplantation. Clones were read by immunoSEQ multiplex PCR, and TCRdb kept only the in-frame ones, dropping some. Among about 41,000 clones listed, 85% to 95% were seen once. These TCRs' antigens remain unknown. Sequences were derived from unstimulated CD8+ T cells sorted from spleen or lymph node cells, sampled before transplant. The receptors stem from a human donor who was the organ donor for an intestinal transplant.

The chain combines TRBV7-6 with TRBJ2-5; 10 nucleotides match TRBD2. V dropped 3 bases and J dropped 2; count of bases not matched to a gene: 15. Germline CDR1 and CDR2: SGHVS and FNYEAQ. The CDR3 consists of 19 residues. The CDR3 DNA is TGTGCCAGCAGCTTCTCTAGCGGGGGATTCGTCCCCCTACAAGAGACCCAGTACTTC. This encodes CASSFSSGGFVPLQETQYF.

The chain carries TRBV7-3 and TRBJ2-3; tentatively, D is TRBD1 (5 bases). The CDR3 has 16 amino acids. Trimming shortened V by 2 bases and J by 3 bases, and 15 bases separated the two germline ends. Germline CDR1 is SGHTA and CDR2 is FQGTGA. Here the CDR3 DNA reads TGTGCCAGCAGCTTAGGGGCCATCTATCGTACAGATACGCAGTATTTT. Its translation: CASSLGAIYRTDTQYF.

The gene calls are TRBV7-6 and TRBJ2-1; 8 positions match TRBD1. Germline CDR1 and CDR2: SGHVS and FNYEAQ. This CDR3 is built from 14 residues. V trimming: 4 bases; J trimming: 7 bases; junction bases outside the gene matches: 6. DNA of the CDR3: TGTGCCAGCAGCTCGATTACAGGGGGGAATGAGCAGTTCTTC. This translates into CASSSITGGNEQFF.

The chain carries TRBV4-2 and TRBJ2-1, with D unclear. CDR1 LGHNA and CDR2 YNFKEQ come from the germline V gene. V gave up 0 bases and J gave up 3 bases, with 3 bases separating them. CDR3 length: 13 amino acids. This CDR3 is CASSQDNYNEQFF. CDR3 DNA sequence: TGTGCCAGCAGCCAAGACAACTACAATGAGCAGTTCTTC.

As DNA, the CDR3 is TGTGCCAGCAGCCTCAGACTAGCGGGGGAGAGCTCCTACGAGCAGTACTTC. Protein sequence: CASSLRLAGESSYEQYF. V and J are TRBV7-4 and TRBJ2-7; TRBD2 matches at 12 bases. The V gene end was trimmed by 5 bases and the J gene end by 0 bases; junction bases not matched to a gene: 8. Germline-derived CDR1 and CDR2 are SGHVT and SQSDAQ. This CDR3 contains 17 residues.

The chain uses TRBV18 and TRBJ2-7; D is uncertain. CDR1 and CDR2 from the germline V gene are KGHSH and LQKENI. The V end was cut by 2 bases, the J end by 4 bases, with 18 bases between. The CDR3 is 16 amino acids. CDR3 DNA sequence: TGTGCCAGCTCACCAGGGGTGGTCCCGAAAAATTACGAGCAGTACTTC. Its protein is CASSPGVVPKNYEQYF.

The chain links TRBV2 to TRBJ2-3; 10 bases match TRBD2. This CDR3 is 20 amino acids long. Germline trimming cut 3 bases from V and 0 bases from J; bases unmatched to any gene: 15. Per germline, CDR1 SNHLY and CDR2 FYNNEI. The CDR3 loop reads CASSDESLAGATTSTDTQYF. CDR3 DNA sequence: TGTGCCAGCAGTGACGAATCGCTAGCGGGGGCCACAACTAGCACAGATACGCAGTATTTT.

This chain connects TRBV5-4 to TRBJ2-1; TRBD2 is a possible D gene (6 bases). The CDR3 length is 17 residues. Germline V gene sequence: CDR1 SGHNT, CDR2 YYREEE (reference sequence). V lost 4 bases and J 2 bases, leaving 19 bases between the germline ends. Here the CDR3 reads CASSGTRDFNTYNEQFF. CDR3 nucleotide sequence: TGTGCCAGCAGCGGAACACGGGACTTCAACACCTACAATGAGCAGTTCTTC.

The V gene is TRBV29-1, the J gene TRBJ2-1; 10 positions agree with TRBD2. CDR3 length equals 13 residues. After removal of 1 base from V and 15 bases from J, the junction contained 9 bases not matched to a gene. Germline V gives CDR1 SQVTM, CDR2 ANQGSEA. The CDR3 loop reads CSVEGTSGGRGFF. The CDR3, as DNA: TGCAGCGTTGAAGGGACTAGCGGAGGGAGGGGGTTCTTC.

The genes are TRBV11-2 and TRBJ1-2; TRBD1 matches at 7 bases. Germline values: CDR1 SGHAT, CDR2 FQNNGV. CDR3 length: 15 amino acids. V trimming: 4 bases; J trimming: 2 bases; junction bases outside the gene matches: 7. The CDR3 loop is CASSSNRGLNYGYTF. The CDR3 DNA follows: TGTGCCAGCAGCTCAAATAGGGGGCTCAACTATGGCTACACCTTC.